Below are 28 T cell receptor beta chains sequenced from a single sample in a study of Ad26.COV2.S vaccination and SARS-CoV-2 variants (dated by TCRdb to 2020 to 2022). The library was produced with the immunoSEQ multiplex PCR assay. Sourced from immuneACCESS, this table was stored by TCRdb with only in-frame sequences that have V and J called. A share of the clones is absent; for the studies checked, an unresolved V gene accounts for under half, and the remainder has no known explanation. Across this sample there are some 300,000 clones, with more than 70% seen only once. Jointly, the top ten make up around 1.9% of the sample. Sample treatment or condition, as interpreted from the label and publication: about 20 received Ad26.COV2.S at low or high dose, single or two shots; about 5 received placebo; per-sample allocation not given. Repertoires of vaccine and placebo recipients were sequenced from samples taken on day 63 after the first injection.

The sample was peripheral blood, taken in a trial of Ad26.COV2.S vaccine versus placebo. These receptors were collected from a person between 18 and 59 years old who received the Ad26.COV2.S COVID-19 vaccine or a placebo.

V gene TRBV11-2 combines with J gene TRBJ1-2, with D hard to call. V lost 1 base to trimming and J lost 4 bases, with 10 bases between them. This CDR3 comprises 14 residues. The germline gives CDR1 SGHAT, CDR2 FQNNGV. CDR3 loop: CASSLVSLGYGYTF. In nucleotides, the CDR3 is TGTGCCAGCAGCTTAGTTAGCCTGGGCTATGGCTACACCTTC.

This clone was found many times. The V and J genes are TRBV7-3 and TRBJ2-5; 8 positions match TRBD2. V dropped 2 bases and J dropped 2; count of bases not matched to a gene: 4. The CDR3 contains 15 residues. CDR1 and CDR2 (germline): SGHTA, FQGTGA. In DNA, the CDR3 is TGTGCCAGCAGCTTAGCGGGGGGCTTTCAAGAGACCCAGTACTTC. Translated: CASSLAGGFQETQYF.

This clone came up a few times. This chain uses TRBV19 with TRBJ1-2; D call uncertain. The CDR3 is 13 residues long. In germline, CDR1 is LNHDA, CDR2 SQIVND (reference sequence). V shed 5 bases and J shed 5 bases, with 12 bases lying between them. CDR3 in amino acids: CASSPGVEYGYTF. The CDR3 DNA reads TGTGCCAGTAGTCCGGGTGTTGAGTATGGCTACACCTTC.

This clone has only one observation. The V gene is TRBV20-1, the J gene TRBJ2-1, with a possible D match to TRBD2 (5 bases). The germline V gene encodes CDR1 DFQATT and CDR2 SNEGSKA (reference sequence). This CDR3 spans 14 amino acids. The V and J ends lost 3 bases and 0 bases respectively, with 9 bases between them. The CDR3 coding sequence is TGCAGTGCTAGTAGAGGGAGCTCCTACAATGAGCAGTTCTTC. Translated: CSASRGSSYNEQFF.

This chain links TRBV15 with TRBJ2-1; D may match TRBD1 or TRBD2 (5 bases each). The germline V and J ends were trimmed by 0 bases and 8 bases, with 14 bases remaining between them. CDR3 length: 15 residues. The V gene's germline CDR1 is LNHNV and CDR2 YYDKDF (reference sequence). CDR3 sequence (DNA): TGTGCCACCAGCAGAGATTTCCCGGGGCGTGATGAGCAGTTCTTC. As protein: CATSRDFPGRDEQFF.

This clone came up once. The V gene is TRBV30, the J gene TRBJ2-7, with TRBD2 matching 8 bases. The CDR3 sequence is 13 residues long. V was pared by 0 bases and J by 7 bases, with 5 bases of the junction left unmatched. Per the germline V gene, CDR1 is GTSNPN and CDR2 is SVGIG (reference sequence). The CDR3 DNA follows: TGTGCCTGGAGTGTACTCCTAGCGGGTGAGCAGTACTTC. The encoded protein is CAWSVLLAGEQYF.

CDR3: CASARGVSSYEQYF. CDR3 sequence (DNA): TGTGCCAGCGCCCGTGGGGTTTCCTCCTACGAGCAGTACTTC. This chain links TRBV6-5 with TRBJ2-7; unclear D gene. V was clipped by 8 bases and J by 0 bases, with 14 bases between them. This CDR3 region has 14 residues. Germline assignment: CDR1 MNHEY and CDR2 SVGAGI.

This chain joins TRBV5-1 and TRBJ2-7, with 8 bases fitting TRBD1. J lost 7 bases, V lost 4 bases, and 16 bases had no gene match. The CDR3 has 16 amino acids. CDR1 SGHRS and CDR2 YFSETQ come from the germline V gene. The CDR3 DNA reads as TGCGCCAGCAGCCCCACCAAGGCGGGACAGGAAATTGAGCAGTACTTC. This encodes CASSPTKAGQEIEQYF.

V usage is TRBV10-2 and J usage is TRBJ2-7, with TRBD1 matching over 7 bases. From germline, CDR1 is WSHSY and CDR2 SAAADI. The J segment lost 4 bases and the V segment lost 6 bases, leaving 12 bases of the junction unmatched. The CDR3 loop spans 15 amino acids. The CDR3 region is CASRKGTVEMYEQYF. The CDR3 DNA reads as TGCGCCAGCAGGAAAGGGACAGTTGAAATGTACGAGCAGTACTTC.

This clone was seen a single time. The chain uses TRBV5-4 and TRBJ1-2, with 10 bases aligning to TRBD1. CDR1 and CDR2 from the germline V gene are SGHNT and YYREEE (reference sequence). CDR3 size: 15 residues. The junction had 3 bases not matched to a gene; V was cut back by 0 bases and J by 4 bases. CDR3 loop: CASSLGQGAVYGYTF. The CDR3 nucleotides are TGTGCCAGCAGCTTGGGACAGGGGGCCGTCTATGGCTACACCTTC.

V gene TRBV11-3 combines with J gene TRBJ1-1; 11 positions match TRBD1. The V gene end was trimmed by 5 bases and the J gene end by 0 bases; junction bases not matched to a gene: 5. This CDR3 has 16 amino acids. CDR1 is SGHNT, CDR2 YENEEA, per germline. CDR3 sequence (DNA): TGTGCCAGCAGCCCGGGACAGGGGGTTCTGAACACTGAAGCTTTCTTT. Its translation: CASSPGQGVLNTEAFF.

DNA for the CDR3: TGTGCCAGCAGCTCAAGACAGGGCACATATGGTCTTAGGGGTGAAAAACTGTTTTTT. Amino acid sequence: CASSSRQGTYGLRGEKLFF. V usage is TRBV2 and J usage is TRBJ1-4, with 7 bases identical to TRBD1. V lost 6 bases to trimming and J lost 7 bases; unmatched junction nucleotides: 23. The CDR3 has 19 amino acids. Germline V CDR1 and CDR2: SNHLY, FYNNEI.

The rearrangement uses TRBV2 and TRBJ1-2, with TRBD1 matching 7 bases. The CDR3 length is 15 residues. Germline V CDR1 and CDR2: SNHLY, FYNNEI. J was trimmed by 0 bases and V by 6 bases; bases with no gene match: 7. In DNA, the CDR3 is TGTGCCAGCAGAGGACAGGAGCCCTCTAACTATGGCTACACCTTC. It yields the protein CASRGQEPSNYGYTF.

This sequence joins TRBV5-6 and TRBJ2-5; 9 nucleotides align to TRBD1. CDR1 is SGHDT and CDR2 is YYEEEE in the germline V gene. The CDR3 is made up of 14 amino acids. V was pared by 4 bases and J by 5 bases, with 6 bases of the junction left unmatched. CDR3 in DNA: TGTGCCAGCAGCGCGGACAGGGGACGGGAGACCCAGTACTTC. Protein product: CASSADRGRETQYF.

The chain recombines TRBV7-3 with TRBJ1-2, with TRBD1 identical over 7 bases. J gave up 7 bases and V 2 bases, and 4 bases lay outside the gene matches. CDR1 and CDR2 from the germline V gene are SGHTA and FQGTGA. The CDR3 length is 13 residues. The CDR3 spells CASSLAGGSGYTF. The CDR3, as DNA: TGTGCCAGCAGCTTAGCAGGGGGAAGTGGCTACACCTTC.

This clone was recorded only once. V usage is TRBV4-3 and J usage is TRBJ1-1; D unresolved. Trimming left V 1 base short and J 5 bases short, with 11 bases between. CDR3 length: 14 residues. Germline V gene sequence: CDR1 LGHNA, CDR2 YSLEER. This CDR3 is CASSQALLGTEAFF. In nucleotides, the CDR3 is TGCGCCAGCAGCCAAGCTTTACTGGGGACTGAAGCTTTCTTT.

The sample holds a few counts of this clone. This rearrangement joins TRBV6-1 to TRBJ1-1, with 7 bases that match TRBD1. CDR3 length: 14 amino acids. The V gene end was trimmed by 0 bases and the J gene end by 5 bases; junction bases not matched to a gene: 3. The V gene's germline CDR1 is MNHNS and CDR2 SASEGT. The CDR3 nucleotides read TGTGCCAGCAGTGAAGCGGACAGGAGGACTGAAGCTTTCTTT. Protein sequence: CASSEADRRTEAFF.

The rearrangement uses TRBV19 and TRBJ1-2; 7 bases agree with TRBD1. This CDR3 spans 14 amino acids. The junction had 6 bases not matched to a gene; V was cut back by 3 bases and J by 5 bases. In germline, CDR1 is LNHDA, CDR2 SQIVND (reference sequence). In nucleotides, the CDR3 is TGTGCCAGTAGTATGCCCGGGACAGCTTATGGCTACACCTTC. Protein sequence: CASSMPGTAYGYTF.

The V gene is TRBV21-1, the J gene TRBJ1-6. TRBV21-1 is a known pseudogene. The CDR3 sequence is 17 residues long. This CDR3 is CASTYTPRRSYNSPLHF. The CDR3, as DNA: TGTGCCAGCACCTACACCCCAAGGAGGTCCTATAATTCACCCCTCCACTTT.

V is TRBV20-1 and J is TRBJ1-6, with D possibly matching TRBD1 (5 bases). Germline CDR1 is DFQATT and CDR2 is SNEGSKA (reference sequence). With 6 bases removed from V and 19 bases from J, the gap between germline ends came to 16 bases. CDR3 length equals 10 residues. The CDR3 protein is CSAGEEPWHF. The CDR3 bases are TGCAGTGCAGGGGAGGAACCGTGGCACTTT.

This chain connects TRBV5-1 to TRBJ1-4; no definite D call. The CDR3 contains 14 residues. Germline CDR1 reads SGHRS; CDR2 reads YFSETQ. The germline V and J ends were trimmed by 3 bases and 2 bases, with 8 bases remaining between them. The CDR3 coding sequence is TGCGCCAGCAGCTCCATGGGTACTAATGAAAAACTGTTTTTT. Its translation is CASSSMGTNEKLFF.

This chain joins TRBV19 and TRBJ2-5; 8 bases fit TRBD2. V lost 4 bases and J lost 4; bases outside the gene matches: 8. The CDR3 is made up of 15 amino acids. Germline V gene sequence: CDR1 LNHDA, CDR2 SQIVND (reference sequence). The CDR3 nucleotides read TGTGCCAGTAGTACTTCCGGGACTAGTAGAGAGACCCAGTACTTC. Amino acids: CASSTSGTSRETQYF.

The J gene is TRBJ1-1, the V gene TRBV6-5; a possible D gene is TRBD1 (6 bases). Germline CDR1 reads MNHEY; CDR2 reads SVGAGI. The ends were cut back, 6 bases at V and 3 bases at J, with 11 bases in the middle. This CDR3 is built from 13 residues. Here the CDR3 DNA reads TGTGCCAGCAGAGAGGAGGGGGACACTGAAGCTTTCTTT. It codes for CASREEGDTEAFF.

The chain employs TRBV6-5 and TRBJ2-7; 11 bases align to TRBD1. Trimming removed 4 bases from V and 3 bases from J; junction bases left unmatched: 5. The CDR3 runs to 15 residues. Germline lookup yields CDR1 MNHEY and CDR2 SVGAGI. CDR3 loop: CASSSLGTGGYEQYF. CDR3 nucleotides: TGTGCCAGCAGTTCTCTCGGGACAGGGGGCTACGAGCAGTACTTC.

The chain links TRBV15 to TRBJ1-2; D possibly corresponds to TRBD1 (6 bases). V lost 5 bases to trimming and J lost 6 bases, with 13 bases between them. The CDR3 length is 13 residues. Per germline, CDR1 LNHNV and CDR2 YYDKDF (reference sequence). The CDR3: CATSVTGNNGYTF. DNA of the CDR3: TGTGCCACCAGCGTTACAGGGAATAATGGCTACACCTTC.

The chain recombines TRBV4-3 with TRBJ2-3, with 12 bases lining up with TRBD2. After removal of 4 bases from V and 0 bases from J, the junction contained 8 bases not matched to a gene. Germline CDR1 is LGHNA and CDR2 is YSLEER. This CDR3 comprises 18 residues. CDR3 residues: CASSLRLAGDASTDTQYF. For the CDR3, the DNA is TGCGCCAGCAGCCTTAGACTAGCGGGGGACGCTAGCACAGATACGCAGTATTTT.

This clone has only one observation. This CDR3 reads CASSPGGWGTYEQYF. The CDR3 bases are TGTGCCAGCAGTCCAGGGGGCTGGGGGACCTACGAGCAGTACTTC. This chain uses TRBV6-2 or TRBV6-3 with TRBJ2-7, with TRBD1 matching over 8 bases. The junction had 8 bases not matched to a gene; V was cut back by 5 bases and J by 2 bases. Per the germline V gene, CDR1 is MNHEY and CDR2 is SVGEGT. This CDR3 region has 15 residues.

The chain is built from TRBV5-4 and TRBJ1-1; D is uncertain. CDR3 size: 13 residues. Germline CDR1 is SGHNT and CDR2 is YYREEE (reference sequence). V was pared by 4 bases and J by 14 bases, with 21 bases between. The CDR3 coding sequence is TGTGCCAGCAGCCCCGATACGGACCGGCCTAAATTCTTT. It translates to CASSPDTDRPKFF.